A selection of T cell receptor beta chains follows, all from one sample in a study of T cell repertoires in cytomegalovirus infection. TCRdb itself ran the reads through MiXCR, one entry per CDR3 protein. The sample holds 50,000 or so distinct CDR3 sequences; roughly 19% are singletons and the top ten take 53%. The antigens these receptors bind are not known. The sequencing used CD8+ T cells from cultured PBMCs, collected from culture after CMV antigen stimulation. Receptors were obtained from a human donor in good health (CMV status not recorded). Some clones in this sample may be carry-over from other donors' samples. Each CDR3 is given with its conserved first and last residue. A D gene is named only where the DNA matches it firmly. Part of the rows lack a size; the others show once, few, many or a class for expanded clones.

cdr3_aa: CASNQGRRQGIIF
cdr3_nt: TGTGCCAGCAACCAAGGAAGGAGACAGGGCATAATCTTT
v_call: TRBV14
d_call: TRBD1
j_call: TRBJ1-1
clone_size: -

cdr3_aa: CASSSPTSGGANEQFF
cdr3_nt: TGTGCCAGCAGTAGCCCGACTAGCGGGGGGGCCAATGAGCAGTTCTTC
v_call: TRBV27
d_call: TRBD2
j_call: TRBJ2-1
clone_size: -

cdr3_aa: CASSQDQMGYEQYF
cdr3_nt: TGCGCCAGCAGCCAAGATCAAATGGGCTACGAGCAGTACTTC
v_call: TRBV4-3
d_call: -
j_call: TRBJ2-7
clone_size: few

cdr3_aa: CASSEESTGAYGYTF
cdr3_nt: TGTGCCAGCAGTGAAGAATCAACAGGGGCCTATGGCTACACCTTC
v_call: TRBV6-1
d_call: TRBD1
j_call: TRBJ1-2
clone_size: many

cdr3_aa: CASSFVLGSTGNTIYF
cdr3_nt: TGTGCCAGCAGTTTTGTCTTGGGGAGCACTGGAAACACCATATATTTT
v_call: TRBV28
d_call: -
j_call: TRBJ1-3
clone_size: many

cdr3_aa: CASSMDRGKGYTF
cdr3_nt: TGTGCCAGCAGTATGGACAGGGGGAAAGGCTACACCTTC
v_call: TRBV12-3/TRBV12-4
d_call: TRBD1
j_call: TRBJ1-2
clone_size: -

cdr3_aa: CASSPSGGYTDTQYF
cdr3_nt: TGTGCCAGCAGCCCTAGCGGGGGCTACACAGATACGCAGTATTTT
v_call: TRBV7-3
d_call: TRBD2
j_call: TRBJ2-3
clone_size: many

cdr3_aa: CASSFGLAGYPQYF
cdr3_nt: TGTGCCAGCAGCTTCGGACTAGCGGGATATCCGCAGTACTTC
v_call: TRBV27
d_call: TRBD2
j_call: TRBJ2-7
clone_size: many

cdr3_aa: CASSSATFLTTGELFF
cdr3_nt: TGTGCCAGCAGCTCAGCGACCTTTCTCACGACCGGGGAGCTGTTTTTT
v_call: TRBV7-4
d_call: -
j_call: TRBJ2-2
clone_size: -

cdr3_aa: CASSFTYLGYEQYF
cdr3_nt: TGTGCCAGCAGTTTCACCTACTTAGGCTACGAGCAGTACTTC
v_call: TRBV12-3/TRBV12-4
d_call: -
j_call: TRBJ2-7
clone_size: many

cdr3_aa: CASSLAREGSYEQYF
cdr3_nt: TGTGCCAGCAGTCTCGCCAGGGAAGGATCCTACGAGCAGTACTTC
v_call: TRBV7-2
d_call: -
j_call: TRBJ2-7
clone_size: many

cdr3_aa: CSALDFSGSEDTQYF
cdr3_nt: TGCAGTGCCCTAGACTTTAGCGGGAGCGAGGATACGCAGTATTTT
v_call: TRBV20-1
d_call: TRBD2
j_call: TRBJ2-3
clone_size: -

cdr3_aa: CARSWDFGQGIGGLYGYTF
cdr3_nt: TGTGCCAGAAGCTGGGATTTCGGACAGGGTATCGGCGGCCTCTATGGCTACACCTTC
v_call: TRBV5-3
d_call: TRBD1
j_call: TRBJ1-2
clone_size: -

cdr3_aa: CAWSEGGLALNEQFF
cdr3_nt: TGTGCCTGGAGTGAAGGGGGACTAGCGTTAAATGAGCAGTTCTTC
v_call: TRBV30
d_call: TRBD2
j_call: TRBJ2-1
clone_size: -

cdr3_aa: CASSYGDSNQPQHF
cdr3_nt: TGTGCCAGCAGTTATGGGGATAGCAATCAGCCCCAGCATTTT
v_call: TRBV12-3/TRBV12-4
d_call: -
j_call: TRBJ1-5
clone_size: -

cdr3_aa: CSVKDSWGGYTF
cdr3_nt: TGCAGCGTTAAAGATAGTTGGGGTGGCTACACCTTC
v_call: TRBV29-1
d_call: -
j_call: TRBJ1-2
clone_size: -

cdr3_aa: CASSSSTTSGTYNEQFF
cdr3_nt: TGTGCCAGCAGCTCATCTACTACTAGCGGGACCTACAATGAGCAGTTCTTC
v_call: TRBV7-9
d_call: TRBD2
j_call: TRBJ2-1
clone_size: many

cdr3_aa: CASSEGLGMNTEAFF
cdr3_nt: TGTGCCAGCAGTGAAGGGTTAGGGATGAACACTGAAGCTTTCTTT
v_call: TRBV6-1
d_call: -
j_call: TRBJ1-1
clone_size: many

cdr3_aa: CASSFITADRGQETQYF
cdr3_nt: TGTGCCAGCAGTTTTATTACTGCGGACAGGGGTCAAGAGACCCAGTACTTC
v_call: TRBV28
d_call: TRBD1
j_call: TRBJ2-5
clone_size: many

cdr3_aa: CASTQGTGNEQFF
cdr3_nt: TGTGCCAGCACTCAGGGGACAGGCAATGAGCAGTTCTTC
v_call: TRBV6-5
d_call: TRBD1
j_call: TRBJ2-1
clone_size: few

cdr3_aa: CSAFRVGGGAVTDTQYF
cdr3_nt: TGCAGTGCTTTCCGGGTCGGCGGGGGGGCTGTCACAGATACGCAGTATTTT
v_call: TRBV20-1
d_call: TRBD2
j_call: TRBJ2-3
clone_size: few

cdr3_aa: CASSSISGTLYNEQFF
cdr3_nt: TGTGCCAGCAGTTCTATCTCCGGGACCCTATACAATGAGCAGTTCTTC
v_call: TRBV7-6
d_call: -
j_call: TRBJ2-1
clone_size: -

cdr3_aa: CASSLRRLNTEAFF
cdr3_nt: TGTGCCAGCAGTTTGCGGAGATTGAACACTGAAGCTTTCTTT
v_call: TRBV27
d_call: -
j_call: TRBJ1-1
clone_size: few

cdr3_aa: CASSFLAGDTQYF
cdr3_nt: TGCGCCAGCAGCTTCCTCGCGGGAGATACGCAGTATTTT
v_call: TRBV5-1
d_call: -
j_call: TRBJ2-3
clone_size: -

cdr3_aa: CASSPIAGGSDEQFF
cdr3_nt: TGTGCCAGCAGTCCAATAGCGGGGGGGAGTGATGAGCAGTTCTTC
v_call: TRBV6-4
d_call: TRBD2
j_call: TRBJ2-1
clone_size: few

cdr3_aa: CASSPGTSSYEQYF
cdr3_nt: TGTGCCAGCAGCCCCGGGACAAGCTCCTACGAGCAGTACTTC
v_call: TRBV11-2
d_call: -
j_call: TRBJ2-7
clone_size: few

cdr3_aa: CAWSVQTHREQYF
cdr3_nt: TGTGCCTGGAGTGTACAAACCCATAGAGAGCAGTACTTC
v_call: TRBV30
d_call: -
j_call: TRBJ2-7
clone_size: -

cdr3_aa: CASSYPGTGDEQYF
cdr3_nt: TGTGCCAGCAGTTATCCCGGGACAGGGGACGAGCAGTACTTC
v_call: TRBV6-2/TRBV6-3
d_call: TRBD1
j_call: TRBJ2-7
clone_size: -

cdr3_aa: CATSDLGTHYGYTF
cdr3_nt: TGTGCCACCAGTGATTTGGGGACACACTATGGCTACACCTTC
v_call: TRBV24-1
d_call: -
j_call: TRBJ1-2
clone_size: -

cdr3_aa: CASSLEAPGQSGSPLHF
cdr3_nt: TGTGCCAGCAGCTTAGAGGCACCCGGACAGTCCGGGTCACCCCTCCACTTT
v_call: TRBV7-8
d_call: -
j_call: TRBJ1-6
clone_size: many

cdr3_aa: CASSADNQETQYF
cdr3_nt: TGTGCCAGCAGCGCGGACAACCAAGAGACCCAGTACTTC
v_call: TRBV9
d_call: -
j_call: TRBJ2-5
clone_size: many

cdr3_aa: CASSAGQIYKQYF
cdr3_nt: TGTGCCAGTAGCGCGGGACAAATCTACAAGCAGTACTTC
v_call: TRBV19
d_call: -
j_call: TRBJ2-7
clone_size: -

cdr3_aa: CASSSPLAGGQETQYF
cdr3_nt: TGTGCCAGCAGCTCCCCCCTGGCGGGAGGGCAAGAGACCCAGTACTTC
v_call: TRBV7-2
d_call: TRBD2
j_call: TRBJ2-5
clone_size: many

cdr3_aa: CASSWTGLGYTF
cdr3_nt: TGTGCCAGCAGCTGGACAGGGTTAGGCTACACCTTC
v_call: TRBV5-6
d_call: TRBD1
j_call: TRBJ1-2
clone_size: -

cdr3_aa: CASSVDPQGPSTDTQYF
cdr3_nt: TGTGCCAGCAGCGTAGACCCACAGGGGCCTAGCACAGATACGCAGTATTTT
v_call: TRBV9
d_call: TRBD1
j_call: TRBJ2-3
clone_size: -

cdr3_aa: CASRFLTGGATPLHF
cdr3_nt: TGTGCCAGCAGATTCCTCACAGGGGGCGCGACACCCCTCCACTTT
v_call: TRBV28
d_call: TRBD1
j_call: TRBJ1-6
clone_size: -

cdr3_aa: CASSHQGSGELFF
cdr3_nt: TGCGCCAGCAGCCATCAGGGTTCCGGGGAGCTGTTTTTT
v_call: TRBV4-3
d_call: -
j_call: TRBJ2-2
clone_size: few

cdr3_aa: CASSTSWDSQETQYF
cdr3_nt: TGTGCCAGCAGCACTAGCTGGGACAGTCAAGAGACCCAGTACTTC
v_call: TRBV11-2
d_call: -
j_call: TRBJ2-5
clone_size: many

cdr3_aa: CSAGLAGALYNEQFF
cdr3_nt: TGCAGTGCAGGACTAGCGGGGGCCCTTTACAATGAGCAGTTCTTC
v_call: TRBV20-1
d_call: TRBD2
j_call: TRBJ2-1
clone_size: few

cdr3_aa: CSAGGATEAFF
cdr3_nt: TGCAGCGCCGGGGGGGCCACTGAAGCTTTCTTT
v_call: TRBV29-1
d_call: -
j_call: TRBJ1-1
clone_size: few

cdr3_aa: CASSLWGSGELFF
cdr3_nt: TGTGCCAGCAGTTTATGGGGTTCCGGGGAGCTGTTTTTT
v_call: TRBV27
d_call: -
j_call: TRBJ2-2
clone_size: -

cdr3_aa: CASTPPRSLEAFF
cdr3_nt: TGTGCCAGCACCCCACCTCGCTCTCTGGAAGCTTTCTTT
v_call: TRBV5-5
d_call: -
j_call: TRBJ1-1
clone_size: -

cdr3_aa: CASSRDWAATNYGYTF
cdr3_nt: TGTGCCAGCAGCCGAGATTGGGCTGCCACTAACTATGGCTACACCTTC
v_call: TRBV11-2
d_call: -
j_call: TRBJ1-2
clone_size: many

cdr3_aa: CASNNLGLAGEVRYNEQFF
cdr3_nt: TGCGCCAGCAACAACCTGGGACTAGCGGGAGAAGTAAGGTACAATGAGCAGTTCTTC
v_call: TRBV4-3
d_call: TRBD2
j_call: TRBJ2-1
clone_size: few

cdr3_aa: CASSTGPGLAGDTQETQYF
cdr3_nt: TGTGCCAGCAGTACAGGTCCGGGACTAGCGGGGGATACCCAAGAGACCCAGTACTTC
v_call: TRBV27
d_call: TRBD2
j_call: TRBJ2-5
clone_size: -

cdr3_aa: CASSQEGVHQPQHF
cdr3_nt: TGTGCCAGCAGTCAGGAGGGGGTGCATCAGCCCCAGCATTTT
v_call: TRBV12-3/TRBV12-4
d_call: -
j_call: TRBJ1-5
clone_size: many

cdr3_aa: CASSLSTLRSGYTF
cdr3_nt: TGTGCCAGCAGTTTATCCACCTTGCGGAGCGGCTACACCTTC
v_call: TRBV27
d_call: -
j_call: TRBJ1-2
clone_size: many

cdr3_aa: CASSMGWGTEAFF
cdr3_nt: TGTGCCAGTAGTATGGGGTGGGGAACTGAAGCTTTCTTT
v_call: TRBV19
d_call: -
j_call: TRBJ1-1
clone_size: -

cdr3_aa: CASSLTGTSNTEAFF
cdr3_nt: TGTGCCAGCAGCTTGACAGGGACATCGAACACTGAAGCTTTCTTT
v_call: TRBV7-3
d_call: TRBD1
j_call: TRBJ1-1
clone_size: many